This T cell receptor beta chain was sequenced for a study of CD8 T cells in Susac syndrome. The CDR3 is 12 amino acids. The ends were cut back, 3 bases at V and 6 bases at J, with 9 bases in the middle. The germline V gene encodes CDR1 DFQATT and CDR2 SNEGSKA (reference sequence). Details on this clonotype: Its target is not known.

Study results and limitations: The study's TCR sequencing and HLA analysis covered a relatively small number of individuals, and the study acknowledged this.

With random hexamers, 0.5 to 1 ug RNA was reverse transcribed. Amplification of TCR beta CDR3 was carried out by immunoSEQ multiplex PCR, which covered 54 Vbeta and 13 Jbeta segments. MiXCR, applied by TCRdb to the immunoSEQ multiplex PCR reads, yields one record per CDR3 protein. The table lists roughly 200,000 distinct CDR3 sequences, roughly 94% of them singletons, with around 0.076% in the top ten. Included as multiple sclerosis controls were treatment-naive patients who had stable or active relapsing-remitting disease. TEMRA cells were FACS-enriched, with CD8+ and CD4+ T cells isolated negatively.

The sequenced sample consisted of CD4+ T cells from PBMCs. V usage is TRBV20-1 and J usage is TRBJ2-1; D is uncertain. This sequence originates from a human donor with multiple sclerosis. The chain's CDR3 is CSASASLNEQFF. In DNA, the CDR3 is TGCAGTGCTAGCGCCAGCCTCAATGAGCAGTTCTTC.